Presented here are 21 T cell receptor beta chains from one specimen sequenced in a study of blood T cell repertoires in COVID-19. Assay used: immunoSEQ multiplex PCR; TCRdb lists only in-frame clones, some missing. The data show roughly 39,000 clones, with about four fifths seen just once and approximately 23% held by the top ten. Sequenced: peripheral blood. The receptors come from a man between 65 and 85 years old with acute or convalescent COVID-19.

The rearrangement links TRBV10-3 to TRBJ1-2; D not resolved. CDR3 size: 13 residues. Germline V gives CDR1 ENHRY, CDR2 SYGVKD. The V end was cut by 8 bases, the J end by 8 bases, with 18 bases between. CDR3 in amino acids: CAILDRTPGGYTF. DNA of the CDR3: TGTGCCATCTTGGATCGCACACCGGGAGGCTACACCTTC.

The V gene is TRBV9, the J gene TRBJ2-3, with D possibly TRBD1 on 6 matching bases. The length of the CDR3 is 15 residues. Trimming left V 4 bases short and J 3 bases short, with 15 bases between. Germline loops: CDR1 SGDLS, CDR2 YYNGEE. The CDR3 DNA sequence: TGTGCCAGCAGCCCAGAGGGGACACCAACAGATACGCAGTATTTT. As protein: CASSPEGTPTDTQYF.

The CDR3 sequence: CASRPQGAPRDGYTF. Here the CDR3 DNA reads TGTGCCAGCAGGCCACAGGGGGCGCCCCGGGATGGCTACACCTTC. The chain has TRBV27 and TRBJ1-2, with 9 bases identical to TRBD1. In germline, CDR1 is MNHEY, CDR2 SMNVEV (reference sequence). V shed 6 bases and J 6 bases; nucleotides not matched to a gene: 11. The CDR3 extends over 15 amino acids.

The rearrangement links TRBV25-1 to TRBJ2-1; D gene ambiguous. The V gene's germline CDR1 is MGHDK and CDR2 SYGVNS. The CDR3 contains 12 residues. V was shortened by 1 base and J by 6 bases, with 4 bases between the two germline ends. The CDR3 region has the DNA TGTGCCAGCAGTGAATTATTCAATGAGCAGTTCTTC. It yields the protein CASSELFNEQFF.

The chain joins TRBV12-5 to TRBJ2-5; D is possibly TRBD2 (5 bases). This CDR3 comprises 15 residues. Trimming removed 5 bases at V and 0 bases at J, with 13 bases between. Germline CDR1 and CDR2: LGHNT and FRNRAP. For the CDR3, the DNA is TGTGCTAGTGGTCCGAGGAGGTTCGACCAAGAGACCCAGTACTTC. Amino acid sequence: CASGPRRFDQETQYF.

The chain links TRBV7-3 to TRBJ2-1, with 11 bases identical to TRBD2. Germline trimming cut 5 bases from V and 4 bases from J; bases unmatched to any gene: 7. This CDR3 region has 16 residues. The V gene's germline CDR1 is SGHTA and CDR2 FQGTGA. The CDR3, as DNA: TGTGCCAGCAGCCCCGAGGGGACTAGCGGTTACAATGAGCAGTTCTTC. It translates to CASSPEGTSGYNEQFF.

The chain employs TRBV14 and TRBJ1-2, with 7 bases identical to TRBD1. The CDR3 covers 15 residues. Germline assignment: CDR1 SGHDN and CDR2 FVKESK. The trim removed 4 bases at V and 4 bases at J, leaving 9 bases unmatched. CDR3 bases: TGTGCCAGCAGCCTCGGGACAGCCGCATCCTATGGCTACACCTTC. As protein: CASSLGTAASYGYTF.

The rearrangement joins TRBV20-1 to TRBJ1-3; D not certain. Germline V CDR1 and CDR2: DFQATT, SNEGSKA (reference sequence). The CDR3 consists of 11 residues. V was clipped by 8 bases and J by 1 base, with 6 bases between them. The CDR3 DNA follows: TGCAGTACTTATTCTGGAAACACCATATATTTT. This sequence encodes CSTYSGNTIYF.

The V call is TRBV9, the J call TRBJ1-2; 9 positions agree with TRBD1. V shed 3 bases and J 7 bases; nucleotides not matched to a gene: 10. The CDR3 has 15 residues. CDR1 is SGDLS, CDR2 YYNGEE, per germline. The CDR3 is CASSARTGVKGGYTF. CDR3 bases: TGTGCCAGCAGCGCACGGACAGGGGTTAAGGGTGGCTACACCTTC.

This clone was seen only a few times. The rearrangement joins TRBV27 to TRBJ2-7; tentatively, D is TRBD1 (6 bases). CDR1 MNHEY and CDR2 SMNVEV come from the germline V gene (reference sequence). The CDR3 totals 13 residues. Between the trimmed V and J ends, which lost 4 bases and 4 bases, there was a span of 11 bases. This CDR3 reads CASSSGHKYEQYF. The CDR3, as DNA: TGTGCCAGCAGTTCGGGACATAAGTACGAGCAGTACTTC.

The chain combines TRBV13 with TRBJ2-7; D perhaps matches TRBD1 (6 bases). The V and J ends lost 5 bases and 1 base respectively, with 12 bases between them. The V gene's germline CDR1 is PRHDT and CDR2 FYEKMQ (reference sequence). The CDR3 is 14 amino acids. CDR3: CASSQTDRSYEQYF. The CDR3 nucleotides are TGTGCCAGCAGCCAAACCGACAGGTCCTACGAGCAGTACTTC.

The table lists this clone with a few counts. V gene TRBV5-4 combines with J gene TRBJ2-1, with TRBD2 as a possible D gene (5 bases). CDR3 length: 15 residues. Trimming stripped 0 bases from V and 5 bases from J, with 12 bases between. Germline values: CDR1 SGHNT, CDR2 YYREEE (reference sequence). The CDR3 DNA reads as TGTGCCAGCAGCTTGGACCTGAGGGTCAACAATGAGCAGTTCTTC. Translated: CASSLDLRVNNEQFF. The full variable domain, rest sourced from reference TRBV5-4 and TRBJ2-1, is ETGVTQSPTHLIKTRGQQVTLRCSSQSGHNTVSWYQQALGQGPQFIFQYYREEENGRGNFPPRFSGLQFPNYSSELNVNALELDDSALYLCASSLDLRVNNEQFFGPGTRLTVL.

The genes are TRBV5-1 and TRBJ2-4, with 10 positions matching TRBD1. This CDR3 spans 14 amino acids. The V segment lost 3 bases and the J segment 6 bases; nucleotides outside the gene matches: 3. Germline V gene lookup returns CDR1 SGHRS and CDR2 YFSETQ. The CDR3 region has the DNA TGCGCCAGCAGCTCCGGACAGGGGGGAAACATTCAGTACTTC. It translates to CASSSGQGGNIQYF.

The DNA of the CDR3 is TGTGCCACCAGTGCCTCCCCACGGGCAGGGGAGACCTACGAGCAGTACTTC. Translation gives CATSASPRAGETYEQYF. The chain links TRBV24-1 to TRBJ2-7, with D perhaps TRBD1 (6 bases). The germline CDR1 and CDR2 sequences are KGHDR and SFDVKD. Trimming took off 5 bases at V and 2 bases at J, with 21 bases between the two ends. The CDR3 spans 17 residues.

The chain joins TRBV27 to TRBJ1-2; possible D gene TRBD1, 5 bases. This CDR3 is 14 amino acids long. Looked up from germline, CDR1 is MNHEY and CDR2 is SMNVEV (reference sequence). V lost 3 bases and J 8 bases, leaving 16 bases between the germline ends. The CDR3 sequence is CASSFFHGAEGYTF. CDR3 coding DNA: TGTGCCAGCAGTTTTTTCCATGGGGCTGAGGGCTACACCTTC.

This chain connects TRBV6-6 to TRBJ1-1, with TRBD1 as a possible D gene (5 bases). The CDR3 has 14 amino acids. Germline lookup yields CDR1 MNHNY and CDR2 SVGAGI (reference sequence). The V gene lost 5 bases and the J gene lost 0 bases, with 10 bases spanning the gap. The CDR3 nucleotides are TGTGCCAGCAGTCCGGGGGAGATGAACACTGAAGCTTTCTTT. This sequence encodes CASSPGEMNTEAFF.

This chain connects TRBV5-1 to TRBJ1-4; D possibly corresponds to TRBD1 (5 bases). The V gene's germline CDR1 is SGHRS and CDR2 YFSETQ. This CDR3 has 14 residues. V was cut by 4 bases and J by 4 bases, with 11 bases left in between. Here the CDR3 reads CASSLQGDNEKLFF. The CDR3 nucleotides are TGCGCCAGCAGCCTCCAAGGGGATAATGAAAAACTGTTTTTT.

This chain connects TRBV3-1 (or the pseudogene TRBV3-2) to TRBJ2-1; 7 bases agree with TRBD2. The germline V gene has CDR1 LGHDT and CDR2 YNNKEL (reference sequence). This CDR3 contains 14 residues. J lost 9 bases, V lost 1 base, and 6 bases had no gene match. CDR3 in DNA: TGTGCCAGCAGCCAAGGACCGGGGAGGGTTGAGCAGTTCTTC. The encoded protein is CASSQGPGRVEQFF.

The chain carries TRBV6-1 and TRBJ1-5; TRBD1 is a possible D gene (6 bases). This CDR3 has 16 amino acids. Germline CDR1 MNHNS, CDR2 SASEGT. Trimming shortened V by 3 bases and J by 2 bases, and 14 bases separated the two germline ends. The CDR3 loop is CASSDRNRAGNQPQHF. The CDR3 region has the DNA TGTGCCAGCAGTGATAGGAACAGGGCAGGCAATCAGCCCCAGCATTTT.

This clone was seen a few times. The chain uses TRBV5-1 and TRBJ1-1; 7 nucleotides agree with TRBD1. The V gene end was trimmed by 4 bases and the J gene end by 5 bases; junction bases not matched to a gene: 8. The CDR3 loop spans 14 amino acids. Germline assignment: CDR1 SGHRS and CDR2 YFSETQ. CDR3 in DNA: TGCGCCAGCAGCCCCCATGACAGGGAAACTGAAGCTTTCTTT. This encodes CASSPHDRETEAFF.

This chain's CDR3 is CASSLGRGKVRNQPQHF. Written as DNA, the CDR3 is TGTGCCAGCAGTTTAGGCAGGGGGAAGGTGCGCAATCAGCCCCAGCATTTT. V gene TRBV28 combines with J gene TRBJ1-5; 7 bases are shared with TRBD1. CDR1 and CDR2 (germline): MDHEN, SYDVKM. The ends lost 2 bases at V and 2 bases at J; junction bases unmatched: 9. The CDR3 spans 17 residues.